The 5 T cell receptor beta chains below were found in one sample sequenced in a study of CD8 T cells in ankylosing spondylitis. Their specific antigens are unknown. Study-wide findings and caveats: Roughly eight highly homologous variants formed a TCR beta motif that appeared characteristic of ankylosing spondylitis blood.

TCRdb used MiXCR to reprocess the 5' RACE reads, holding one entry per CDR3 protein. The sample carries hundreds of thousands of distinct CDR3 sequences, 9.5% to 15% recorded once. Source material: blood, either unsorted or a sorted T cell fraction (not recorded which). The receptor source for this set is a male donor with ankylosing spondylitis.

This clonotype occurred many times. The rearrangement links TRBV20-1 to TRBJ1-1; 8 bases align to TRBD1. J gave up 5 bases and V 7 bases, and 15 bases lay outside the gene matches. CDR3 length: 15 residues. Germline CDR1 DFQATT, CDR2 SNEGSKA (reference sequence). Written as DNA, the CDR3 is TGCAGTGGCCAGACAGGGGTGTTTCGTGGGACTGAAGCTTTCTTT. Translated, it gives CSGQTGVFRGTEAFF.

The chain carries TRBV5-1 and TRBJ1-2; D uncertain. V was cut by 4 bases and J by 4 bases, with 17 bases left in between. Germline assignment: CDR1 SGHRS and CDR2 YFSETQ. This CDR3 is 15 amino acids long. In DNA, the CDR3 is TGCGCCAGCAGCCCTAAGGGAGACGTTGCCTATGGCTACACCTTC. It is translated as CASSPKGDVAYGYTF.

By share of the sample, this clonotype is medium-sized. This chain links TRBV28 with TRBJ2-2; unclear D gene. The V gene's germline CDR1 is MDHEN and CDR2 SYDVKM. The CDR3 is 14 residues long. V was pared by 5 bases and J by 6 bases, with 13 bases between. The CDR3 sequence is CASSRTSAAGELFF. In DNA, the CDR3 is TGTGCCAGCAGTCGGACGTCGGCCGCCGGGGAGCTGTTTTTT. The full variable domain, completed using reference TRBV28 and TRBJ2-2, is DVKVTQSSRYLVKRTGEKVFLECVQDMDHENMFWYRQDPGLGLRLIYFSYDVKMKEKGDIPEGYSVSREKKERFSLILESASTNQTSMYLCASSRTSAAGELFFGEGSRLTVL.

This clonotype showed up many times. The rearrangement joins TRBV24-1 to TRBJ2-2; 7 bases line up with TRBD1. Germline loops: CDR1 KGHDR, CDR2 SFDVKD. The CDR3 runs to 14 residues. With 4 bases clipped from V and 5 bases from J, the junction kept 3 bases outside the gene matches. The CDR3 nucleotides read TGTGCCACCAGTGAGACAGGGAAGACCGGGGAGCTGTTTTTT. Translating gives CATSETGKTGELFF.

In this sample, this clonotype turned up many times. The J gene is TRBJ1-2, the V gene TRBV5-1, with D hard to call. The V gene lost 0 bases and the J gene lost 4 bases, with 10 bases spanning the gap. The length of the CDR3 is 14 residues. The germline gives CDR1 SGHRS, CDR2 YFSETQ. DNA of the CDR3: TGCGCCAGCAGCTTGGAAGGGCGAAGCTATGGCTACACCTTC. It encodes CASSLEGRSYGYTF.